Listed below are T cell receptor beta chains from one sample, sequenced in a study of tumor-infiltrating lymphocytes in oesophageal squamous cell carcinoma. MiXCR, run by TCRdb on the PCR reads, gives a single entry per CDR3 protein. The data show about 10,000 distinct CDR3 sequences, with under 70% seen just once and approximately 26% held by the top ten. The sequencing sample was made of esophageal tumor tissue. The receptors originated from a female donor with esophageal squamous cell carcinoma. Both conserved end residues are part of each CDR3. D genes are given only for firm matches. Clone size is stated in some rows and not others, as once, few, many or a class when expanded.

V	size	D	J	CDR3	DNA
TRBV7-2	few	NA	TRBJ1-1	CASSLVVGRTNTEAFF	TGTGCCAGCAGCTTAGTCGTGGGACGGACGAACACTGAAGCTTTCTTT
TRBV7-6	NA	TRBD2	TRBJ2-3	CASSLGLAGGRADTQYF	TGTGCCAGCAGCTTAGGGCTAGCGGGAGGGCGTGCAGATACGCAGTATTTT
TRBV11-3	NA	TRBD1	TRBJ2-7	CASSLNRGAYEQYF	TGTGCCAGCAGCTTAAACAGGGGGGCCTACGAGCAGTACTTC
TRBV27	NA	NA	TRBJ2-5	CASSPQETQYF	TGTGCCAGCAGTCCCCAAGAGACCCAGTACTTC
TRBV28	NA	NA	TRBJ2-1	CANSKGGSTYNEQFF	TGTGCCAACAGCAAAGGGGGTTCGACCTACAATGAGCAGTTCTTC
TRBV7-2	few	NA	TRBJ2-3	CASSLLGASTDTQYF	TGTGCCAGCAGCCTGTTAGGGGCTAGCACAGATACGCAGTATTTT
TRBV7-2	once	NA	TRBJ2-7	CASSLSLEQYF	TGTGCCAGCAGCTTATCTCTCGAGCAGTACTTC
TRBV11-2	NA	TRBD2	TRBJ2-5	CASSLGTSGTLQETQYF	TGTGCCAGCAGCCTTGGGACTAGCGGGACCTTACAAGAGACCCAGTACTTC
TRBV6-2/TRBV6-3	NA	NA	TRBJ2-7	CASSSGQPSYEQYF	TGTGCCAGCAGCTCAGGACAGCCTTCCTACGAGCAGTACTTC
TRBV6-1	few	NA	TRBJ2-7	CASSDLGGAFYEQYF	TGTGCCAGCAGTGACTTGGGGGGCGCATTCTACGAGCAGTACTTC
TRBV7-9	NA	NA	TRBJ2-1	CASSLGARDEQFF	TGTGCCAGCAGCTTAGGTGCCAGAGATGAGCAGTTCTTC
TRBV7-9	large	TRBD2	TRBJ2-2	CASSGTSGTANTGELFF	TGTGCCAGCAGCGGGACTAGCGGGACCGCGAACACCGGGGAGCTGTTTTTT
TRBV6-1	NA	NA	TRBJ2-5	CASTLGDNEQYF	TGTGCCAGCACCCTCGGAGACAATGAGCAGTACTTC
TRBV6-8	NA	TRBD2	TRBJ2-1	CASSRTAGAGYNEQFF	TGTGCCAGCAGTAGGACAGCGGGAGCTGGTTACAATGAGCAGTTCTTC
TRBV6-1	few	TRBD1	TRBJ1-5	CASSDDRGRGNQPRHF	TGTGCCAGCAGCGACGACAGGGGAAGGGGCAATCAGCCCCGGCATTTT
TRBV6-1	medium-sized	NA	TRBJ2-7	CASTLQGESYNEQYF	TGTGCCAGCACCCTACAGGGAGAGTCCTACAATGAGCAGTACTTC
TRBV12-3/TRBV12-4	once	TRBD1	TRBJ2-5	CASSRTGLGETQYF	TGTGCCAGCAGTCGGACAGGGTTAGGCGAGACCCAGTACTTC
TRBV18	NA	NA	TRBJ2-7	CASSPLDLDYEQYF	TGTGCCAGCTCACCATTGGACTTAGACTACGAGCAGTACTTC
TRBV12-3/TRBV12-4	few	TRBD2	TRBJ2-1	CASSPSLAGGPLGEQFF	TGTGCCAGCAGTCCTTCACTAGCGGGAGGCCCCTTAGGAGAGCAGTTCTTC
TRBV7-2	many	TRBD1	TRBJ2-7	CASSRDRISDEQYF	TGTGCCAGCAGCCGGGACAGAATTTCCGACGAGCAGTACTTC
TRBV7-6	NA	TRBD2	TRBJ2-2	CASVLAGGTGELFF	TGTGCCAGCGTTTTAGCGGGGGGCACCGGGGAGCTGTTTTTT
TRBV7-2	NA	TRBD2	TRBJ2-3	CASSTQTSADTQYF	TGTGCCAGCAGCACTCAGACTAGCGCAGATACGCAGTATTTT
TRBV7-3	few	NA	TRBJ2-7	CASSPRRGYEQYF	TGTGCCAGCAGCCCTCGGAGGGGCTACGAGCAGTACTTC
TRBV4-2	many	NA	TRBJ2-7	CASSQVHDGSTYEQYF	TGTGCCAGCAGCCAAGTACACGACGGATCGACCTACGAGCAGTACTTC
TRBV11-2	NA	NA	TRBJ1-1	CASSLTRSNTEAFF	TGTGCCAGCAGCTTAACAAGGTCGAACACTGAAGCTTTCTTT
TRBV7-3	NA	TRBD1	TRBJ2-1	CASSFLGDSYNEQFF	TGTGCCAGCAGCTTCCTCGGGGACAGCTACAATGAGCAGTTCTTC
TRBV7-2	NA	TRBD1	TRBJ1-2	CASSPYLTGGGGYTF	TGTGCCAGCAGCCCTTACCTAACAGGGGGAGGTGGCTACACCTTC
TRBV28	NA	NA	TRBJ1-2	CASIRQINYGYTF	TGTGCCAGCATACGACAGATTAACTATGGCTACACCTTC
TRBV11-2	few	NA	TRBJ2-7	CASSLFRIGFYEQYF	TGTGCCAGCAGCTTATTTCGTATTGGTTTCTACGAGCAGTACTTC
TRBV28	NA	NA	TRBJ2-7	CASSGSPELVYEQYF	TGTGCCAGCAGTGGGAGCCCGGAATTAGTCTACGAGCAGTACTTC
TRBV27	NA	NA	TRBJ1-4	CASRAIATNEKLFF	TGTGCCAGCCGAGCCATTGCAACTAATGAAAAACTGTTTTTT
TRBV7-8	NA	NA	TRBJ2-5	CASSQTTGGETQYF	TGTGCCAGCAGCCAGACGACAGGAGGGGAGACCCAGTACTTC
TRBV3-1	once	NA	TRBJ1-2	CASSQTIYGYTF	TGTGCCAGCAGCCAAACTATCTATGGCTACACCTTC
TRBV7-2	NA	NA	TRBJ2-1	CASSLVSYNEQFF	TGTGCCAGCAGCTTAGTCTCCTACAATGAGCAGTTCTTC
TRBV12-3/TRBV12-4	NA	NA	TRBJ2-7	CASSPGSYEQYF	TGTGCCAGCAGTCCCGGCTCCTACGAGCAGTACTTC
TRBV7-2	few	TRBD1	TRBJ1-4	CASSPRDRGRVGEKLFF	TGTGCCAGCAGCCCCCGGGACAGGGGGCGAGTCGGGGAAAAACTGTTTTTT
TRBV7-3	NA	TRBD1	TRBJ1-1	CASSWTGDTEAFF	TGTGCCAGCAGCTGGACAGGCGACACTGAAGCTTTCTTT
TRBV7-9	NA	TRBD2	TRBJ2-1	CASSPRTSLNEQFF	TGTGCCAGCAGCCCCAGGACTAGCTTGAATGAGCAGTTCTTC
TRBV11-3	NA	TRBD1	TRBJ2-5	CASSSPFGTAQETQYF	TGTGCCAGCAGCTCCCCCTTTGGGACAGCACAAGAGACCCAGTACTTC
TRBV7-6	NA	TRBD1	TRBJ2-3	CASSWTRQGAQDTQYF	TGTGCCAGCAGCTGGACTCGACAGGGGGCGCAAGATACGCAGTATTTT
TRBV11-2	NA	NA	TRBJ2-7	CASSGQFVYEQYF	TGTGCCAGCAGCGGACAGTTTGTCTACGAGCAGTACTTC
TRBV7-6	few	NA	TRBJ2-3	CASSQSRAEIAQYF	TGTGCCAGCAGCCAATCTAGGGCCGAGATAGCGCAGTATTTT
TRBV5-1	NA	TRBD1	TRBJ2-7	CASSSPGQGRDEQYF	TGCGCCAGCAGCTCCCCTGGACAGGGGAGGGACGAGCAGTACTTC
TRBV10-1	medium-sized	NA	TRBJ2-7	CASSEAQGEHEQYF	TGCGCCAGCAGTGAGGCCCAGGGTGAACATGAGCAGTACTTC
TRBV7-6	NA	TRBD1	TRBJ2-7	CASSLDRVYEQYF	TGTGCCAGCAGCCTGGACAGGGTGTACGAGCAGTACTTC
TRBV7-6	NA	NA	TRBJ2-6	CASSQGIGTGANVLTF	TGTGCCAGCAGCCAGGGGATCGGGACTGGGGCCAACGTCCTGACTTTC
TRBV11-1	few	NA	TRBJ2-1	CASSGDGVLDEQFF	TGTGCCAGCAGCGGAGACGGGGTTTTGGATGAGCAGTTCTTC
TRBV6-2/TRBV6-3	NA	TRBD1	TRBJ2-4	CASSESGLKGAFF	TGTGCCAGCAGTGAGTCCGGGCTCAAGGGGGCTTTCTTC
TRBV6-6	NA	NA	TRBJ1-5	CASSYRLGDQPQHF	TGTGCCAGCAGTTATAGACTTGGAGACCAGCCCCAGCATTTT
TRBV10-3	NA	NA	TRBJ2-6	CAISESLGGSGANVLTF	TGTGCCATCAGTGAGTCGTTGGGGGGCTCTGGGGCCAACGTCCTGACTTTC
TRBV7-8	few	NA	TRBJ2-3	CASSLGDNYLPQYF	TGTGCCAGCAGCTTAGGGGACAACTACCTCCCCCAGTATTTT
TRBV6-6	many	TRBD2	TRBJ2-5	CASSYSGLAGEGAETQYF	TGTGCCAGCAGTTACTCAGGACTAGCGGGAGAAGGCGCAGAGACCCAGTACTTC